This T cell receptor beta chain was captured in a study of control samples from healthy donors and cancer patients. Assay used: immunoSEQ multiplex PCR; TCRdb lists only in-frame clones, some missing. The table shows about 120,000 clones, with about 95% occurring only once. CDR1 and CDR2 (germline): SGHTA, FQGNSA. Deletions cut 5 bases from V and 4 bases from J, with 14 bases between. The CDR3 loop spans 14 amino acids. The clonotype was recovered from a man aged 25 to 40 in good health. The gene calls are TRBV7-2 and TRBJ1-2, with TRBD1 as a possible D gene (5 bases). Input material: blood. CDR3 nucleotide sequence: TGTGCCAGCAGCCCCTTCGGGGGTGGCTATGGCTACACCTTC. As protein: CASSPFGGGYGYTF. The complete variable domain, with remaining parts taken from reference TRBV7-2 and TRBJ1-2, reads GAGVSQSPSNKVTEKGKDVELRCDPISGHTALYWYRQSLGQGLEFLIYFQGNSAPDKSGLPSDRFSAERTGGSVSTLTIQRTQQEDSAVYLCASSPFGGGYGYTFGSGTRLTVV.